This note documents a single T cell receptor beta chain sequence. Its antigen is unknown. The read ends 3 residues shy of where the CDR3 ends; the end is completed using the germline J gene. Produced via immunoSEQ multiplex PCR; TCRdb's table is partial and in-frame only. Its clone listing holds approximately 23,000 clones. The length of the CDR3 is 15 residues. Looked up from germline, CDR1 is SGHTA and CDR2 is FQGNSA. With 3 bases removed from V and 2 bases from J, the gap between germline ends came to 12 bases. The source of the sample is a study of T cells in women clearing cervical HPV infection. Study context: Cases: HPV16-related CIN3 or worse on histology, a couple of invasive cancers.

All participants had a single incident cervical HPV16 infection, and prevalent HPV16 infections were excluded. The study's findings and limits: Cases and controls were distinguished at AUC around 0.8 by richness and V genes.

The sequence was collected from a woman aged 18 to 75 with a cervical HPV16 infection that either progressed to CIN3+ or cleared (not recorded which). The sample consisted of blood buffy coat. The chain uses TRBV7-2 and TRBJ2-3, with unresolved D. Incomplete CDR3 DNA: TGTGCCAGCAGCTTGAGGCCCATCCACACAGATACG. Protein sequence: CASSLRPIHTDT. The entire CDR3 is CASSLRPIHTDTQYF.